Each of the 5 T cell receptor beta chains below was sequenced from the same sample in a study of cytomegalovirus exposure and HLA in healthy donors. PCR was performed using 60 Vbeta and 13 Jbeta primers. Data came from immunoSEQ multiplex PCR; TCRdb stores just in-frame clones and leaves some out. The sample records over 150,000 clones, about four fifths being singletons. Sequenced material: PBMCs. The receptors stem from a man aged 25-45 years in good health and CMV-seropositive.

The chain carries TRBV28 and TRBJ1-1; 9 positions agree with TRBD1. This CDR3 has 14 amino acids. V shed 8 bases, J shed 3 bases, and the junction held 7 bases outside the gene matches. The germline gives CDR1 MDHEN, CDR2 SYDVKM. DNA of the CDR3: TGTGCCAGCCCTAGGGACAGGGAGGACACTGAAGCTTTCTTT. It yields the protein CASPRDREDTEAFF.

The V gene is TRBV29-1, the J gene TRBJ2-7; D may be TRBD1 (6 bases). The CDR3 runs 12 residues. Germline CDR1 SQVTM, CDR2 ANQGSEA. V shed 2 bases and J shed 4 bases, with 9 bases lying between them. CDR3 residues: CSVEKQGYEQYF. The CDR3 DNA reads as TGCAGCGTTGAAAAGCAGGGGTACGAGCAGTACTTC.

As DNA, the CDR3 is TGTGCCAGCAGCGGGTACAGGGATAACTCCTACAATGAGCAGTTCTTC. Its protein product is CASSGYRDNSYNEQFF. This rearrangement joins TRBV9 to TRBJ2-1, with D perhaps matching TRBD1 (6 bases). The CDR3 loop spans 16 amino acids. With 3 bases removed from V and 0 bases from J, the gap between germline ends came to 13 bases. The germline gives CDR1 SGDLS, CDR2 YYNGEE.

V usage is TRBV6-4 and J usage is TRBJ1-2, with D unresolved. V gave up 2 bases and J gave up 6 bases, with 7 bases separating them. Germline lookup yields CDR1 MRHNA and CDR2 SNTAGT. The CDR3 has 12 residues. The CDR3 loop reads CASSDPVDGYTF. The CDR3 DNA sequence: TGTGCCAGCAGTGACCCTGTCGATGGCTACACCTTC.

The genes are TRBV5-8 and TRBJ1-3; weak D call: TRBD1 (5 bases). V lost 2 bases and J lost 4, with 10 bases in between. The length of the CDR3 is 14 residues. Germline CDR1 and CDR2: SGHTS and YDEGEE. The CDR3 coding sequence is TGTGCCAGCAGCTTCGGGGGAAAAGGAAACACCATATATTTT. This encodes CASSFGGKGNTIYF.